A selection of T cell receptor beta chains follows, all from one sample in a study of T cells in Graves' hyperthyroidism and ophthalmopathy. MiXCR was run by TCRdb on the multiplex PCR reads, yielding one entry per CDR3 protein. The sample records about 350,000 distinct CDR3 sequences, 11% to 15% being singletons. Sequenced sample: blood. The receptors were sampled from a woman aged 25 to 39 with Graves' hyperthyroidism. CDR3s include the opening cysteine and the closing phenylalanine or tryptophan. Fields, in order: clone size, J gene, V gene, D gene, CDR3 DNA, CDR3 protein. D genes are given only for firm matches. Size is stated for part of the rows, as once, few or many counts, or as a class when the clone is expanded.

clone size: NA
J gene: TRBJ2-2
V gene: TRBV20-1
D gene: NA
CDR3 DNA: TGCAGTGCTACTCCCCCGGACTCCCCTAGAGGGGCCGGGGAGCTGTTTTTT
CDR3 protein: CSATPPDSPRGAGELFF

clone size: few
J gene: TRBJ2-1
V gene: TRBV2
D gene: TRBD2
CDR3 DNA: TGTGCCAGCACGCGGGAGGGATACAATGAGCAGTTCTTC
CDR3 protein: CASTREGYNEQFF

clone size: few
J gene: TRBJ1-4
V gene: TRBV7-9
D gene: NA
CDR3 DNA: TGTGCCAGCAGCTCCTTTCTAGGAGCTTCCCTTGCAACTAATGAAAAACTGTTTTTT
CDR3 protein: CASSSFLGASLATNEKLFF

clone size: few
J gene: TRBJ1-4
V gene: TRBV15
D gene: TRBD1
CDR3 DNA: TGTGCCACCAGCAGAAGGATACCGGGACAGATTAATGAAAAACTGTTTTTT
CDR3 protein: CATSRRIPGQINEKLFF

clone size: many
J gene: TRBJ2-1
V gene: TRBV28
D gene: TRBD2
CDR3 DNA: TGTGCCAGCGCCGGGACTAGCGGGTTTAATGAGCAGTTCTTC
CDR3 protein: CASAGTSGFNEQFF

clone size: NA
J gene: TRBJ2-5
V gene: TRBV7-9
D gene: NA
CDR3 DNA: TGTGCCAGCAGCTTACCGAGAAAAGAGACCCAGTACTTC
CDR3 protein: CASSLPRKETQYF

clone size: many
J gene: TRBJ2-7
V gene: TRBV20-1
D gene: NA
CDR3 DNA: TGCAGTGCTAGCTACGCGGGGAGCTCCTACGAGCAGTACTTC
CDR3 protein: CSASYAGSSYEQYF

clone size: many
J gene: TRBJ1-1
V gene: TRBV19
D gene: TRBD1
CDR3 DNA: TGTGCCACCCGAGACAGGGGAGGCACTGAAGCTTTCTTT
CDR3 protein: CATRDRGGTEAFF

clone size: NA
J gene: TRBJ1-5
V gene: TRBV11-3
D gene: NA
CDR3 DNA: TGCGCCAGCAGCCAAGATAGGGGGGTTTCCAATCAGCCCCAGCATTTT
CDR3 protein: CASSQDRGVSNQPQHF

clone size: NA
J gene: TRBJ2-6
V gene: TRBV7-2
D gene: NA
CDR3 DNA: TGTGCCAGCAGCCAAGATTCGTCAGGGCCCGGGGCCAACGTCCTGACTTTC
CDR3 protein: CASSQDSSGPGANVLTF

clone size: NA
J gene: TRBJ2-3
V gene: TRBV28
D gene: NA
CDR3 DNA: TGTGCCAGCAGTTTGAGGCAGGGCTATGGAGATACGCAGTATTTT
CDR3 protein: CASSLRQGYGDTQYF

clone size: NA
J gene: TRBJ2-3
V gene: TRBV20-1
D gene: TRBD2
CDR3 DNA: TGCAGTGCTAGAAGTGGCCTAGCGGGCACAGATACGCAGTATTTT
CDR3 protein: CSARSGLAGTDTQYF

clone size: few
J gene: TRBJ2-1
V gene: TRBV15
D gene: NA
CDR3 DNA: TGTGCCACCAGCAGATCACGTGATGAGCAGTTCTTC
CDR3 protein: CATSRSRDEQFF

clone size: NA
J gene: TRBJ1-1
V gene: TRBV7-9
D gene: NA
CDR3 DNA: TGTGCCAGCAGATACAAGGGCACTGAAGCTTTCTTT
CDR3 protein: CASRYKGTEAFF

clone size: NA
J gene: TRBJ2-5
V gene: TRBV11-2
D gene: NA
CDR3 DNA: TGTGCCAGCAGGCCACAGGGAAGAGAGACCCAGTACTTC
CDR3 protein: CASRPQGRETQYF

clone size: many
J gene: TRBJ1-2
V gene: TRBV12-3/TRBV12-4
D gene: NA
CDR3 DNA: TGTGCCAGCAGTCTAGGCGGGATCCCCTATGGCTACACCTTC
CDR3 protein: CASSLGGIPYGYTF

clone size: many
J gene: TRBJ2-7
V gene: TRBV28
D gene: TRBD2
CDR3 DNA: TGTGCCAGCAGTTCGTCGCGACTAGCGGGATACGAGGAGCAGTACTTC
CDR3 protein: CASSSSRLAGYEEQYF

clone size: NA
J gene: TRBJ2-2
V gene: TRBV30
D gene: TRBD1
CDR3 DNA: TGTGCCTGGGGATACCCCACCGGGACAGGGTTGAACACCGGGGAGCTGTTTTTT
CDR3 protein: CAWGYPTGTGLNTGELFF

clone size: NA
J gene: TRBJ1-6
V gene: TRBV9
D gene: TRBD1
CDR3 DNA: TGTGCCAGCAGCCCCCCGGAAACAGGGGAGTATAATTCACCCCTCCACTTT
CDR3 protein: CASSPPETGEYNSPLHF

clone size: NA
J gene: TRBJ1-1
V gene: TRBV4-1
D gene: NA
CDR3 DNA: TGCGCCAGCAGCCAATCTGAAAGTGTAGTCACTGAAGCTTTCTTT
CDR3 protein: CASSQSESVVTEAFF

clone size: few
J gene: TRBJ2-3
V gene: TRBV5-8
D gene: TRBD2
CDR3 DNA: TGTGCCAGCAGCCTTGGGCGTAGCGGGAGGGCAGATACGCAGTATTTT
CDR3 protein: CASSLGRSGRADTQYF

clone size: few
J gene: TRBJ2-7
V gene: TRBV28
D gene: NA
CDR3 DNA: TGTGCCAGCAGTCCTATTCCCTACGAGCAGTACTTC
CDR3 protein: CASSPIPYEQYF

clone size: many
J gene: TRBJ2-7
V gene: TRBV20-1
D gene: NA
CDR3 DNA: TGCAGTGCCCCCCAGGGTGCAGCCTACGAGCAGTACTTC
CDR3 protein: CSAPQGAAYEQYF

clone size: many
J gene: TRBJ2-1
V gene: TRBV19
D gene: NA
CDR3 DNA: TGTGCCAGTGCCGGGACGGGCTCCTACAATGAGCAGTTCTTC
CDR3 protein: CASAGTGSYNEQFF

clone size: NA
J gene: TRBJ1-4
V gene: TRBV28
D gene: NA
CDR3 DNA: TGTGCCAGCAGTTTAGCTGGGCTTAGGTATGAAAAACTGTTTTTT
CDR3 protein: CASSLAGLRYEKLFF